This record looks at one T cell receptor beta chain sequence and its context. Its target is unknown. The assay was immunoSEQ multiplex PCR, and TCRdb's table has in-frame clones only and misses some. The sample records around 130,000 clones, more than 75% being singletons. The entry originates in a study of cytomegalovirus exposure and HLA in healthy donors. Findings and limits, study-wide: Reports showed the classifier diagnosing cytomegalovirus status with high specificity and sensitivity. A few CMV-associated chains proved CMV antigen-specific in vitro. There were 150 to 200 TCR beta chains listed as cytomegalovirus-associated.

The specimen sequenced was PBMCs. This clonotype originated in a woman aged 30 to 39 in good health and CMV-seronegative.

The CDR3 here is CASSFRGLAGGNQETQYF. The CDR3 nucleotides are TGTGCCAGCAGCTTTAGGGGACTAGCGGGGGGGAACCAAGAGACCCAGTACTTC. The rearrangement uses TRBV7-6 and TRBJ2-5, with 16 positions matching TRBD2. The trim removed 3 bases at V and 0 bases at J, leaving 4 bases unmatched. Germline V gene data show CDR1 as SGHVS and CDR2 as FNYEAQ. The CDR3 length is 18 residues.